This TCR beta chain appears in the sequencing data of a study of blood T cell repertoires in COVID-19 (dated by TCRdb to 2019 to 2021). A note on the overall study: Samples covering the acute and convalescent phases of COVID-19 were provided by collaborators in the United States, Italy and Spain. The material from the prospective study consisted of cDNA or gDNA derived from T cells, B-cell-depleted T cells, or PBMCs. Samples came from the ongoing ImmuneRACE study (first 160 participants) plus 1,254 subjects from 6 global collaborators. Nearly every sample came with metadata listing a de-identified subject ID, COVID-19 status, age in years and sex. Deeply sampled blood TCRbeta repertoires from subjects exposed to, actively infected with, or recovered from COVID-19 were included in the dataset. A freely available public database, intended as a resource for researchers studying the immune response to SARS-CoV-2, is where the repertoires were released. Where HLA class I and class II types were available, the types were taken from metadata supplied by the sample provider, not from assay-based typing.

The immunoSEQ Assay, a bias-controlled multiplex PCR, was used to amplify TCRbeta CDR3 regions from genomic DNA. The study's own analysis went as follows. Within the assay, amplification of reference gene primers was used to estimate how many nucleated cells each sample contained. To quantify the absolute abundance of each unique TCRbeta CDR3 rearrangement, sequence reads were collapsed and filtered. For each sample, productive Simpson clonality was calculated by taking the square root of Simpson's diversity index across productive rearrangements. TCRdb carries this immuneACCESS record with in-frame sequences only. Its versions omit some clonotypes, under half of them owing to an unresolved V gene in the studies checked, with the rest unexplained. V, J and clone size are taken as reported in that table, and D and trimming were inferred from the DNA itself. This sample has around 210,000 clones in its table, and about 86% of those were observed once. 1.5% of the sample is taken by the ten largest.

Germline trimming amounts to 7 bases on V and 4 bases on J, with 6 as the count of junction bases outside the gene matches. Based on the germline V gene, the CDR1 and CDR2 sequences are WSHSY and SAAADI. From its cysteine to its phenylalanine, the CDR3 spans 14 amino acids. The read is trimmed to its CDR3 DNA, 42 bases read in frame from base 1. General conclusions and limits of the study: The quantity of clinical and demographic metadata differed by source and by participant and was supplied without curation.

Of note for this clone: The clone's antigen remains unknown. No much larger clone exists at a distance of one base, and base qualities are not known.

Each collaborating institution followed its own protocols to collect whole blood in K2EDTA tubes. For TCRbeta analysis, collaborator samples were shipped as frozen whole blood, as isolated PBMCs, or as DNA extracted from either sample type. The TCR was taken from a man between 18 and 29 years old with active or convalescent COVID-19. The material sequenced was peripheral blood. The V and J genes are TRBV10-2 and TRBJ1-2; 10 middle bases align to TRBD1. The DNA reads TGCGCCAGCAAGACAGGGGGCTGGGGCTATGGCTACACCTTC. The translation is CASKTGGWGYGYTF.